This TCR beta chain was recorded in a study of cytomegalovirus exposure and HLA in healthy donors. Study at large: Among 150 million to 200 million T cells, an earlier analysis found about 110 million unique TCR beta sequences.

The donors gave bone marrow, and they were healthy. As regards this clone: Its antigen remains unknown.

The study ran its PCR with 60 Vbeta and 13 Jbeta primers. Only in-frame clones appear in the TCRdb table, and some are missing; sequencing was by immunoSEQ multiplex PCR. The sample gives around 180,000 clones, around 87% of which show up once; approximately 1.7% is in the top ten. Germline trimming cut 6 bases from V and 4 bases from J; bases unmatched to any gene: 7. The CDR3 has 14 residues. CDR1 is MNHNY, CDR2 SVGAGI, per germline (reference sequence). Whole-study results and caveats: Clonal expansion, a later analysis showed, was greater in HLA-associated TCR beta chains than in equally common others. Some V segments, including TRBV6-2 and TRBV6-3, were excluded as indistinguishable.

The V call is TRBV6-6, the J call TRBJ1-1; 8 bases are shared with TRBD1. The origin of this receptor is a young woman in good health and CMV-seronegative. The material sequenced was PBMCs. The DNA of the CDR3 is TGTGCCAGCAGCCGAACAGGGGGACTCACTGAAGCTTTCTTT. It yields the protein CASSRTGGLTEAFF.